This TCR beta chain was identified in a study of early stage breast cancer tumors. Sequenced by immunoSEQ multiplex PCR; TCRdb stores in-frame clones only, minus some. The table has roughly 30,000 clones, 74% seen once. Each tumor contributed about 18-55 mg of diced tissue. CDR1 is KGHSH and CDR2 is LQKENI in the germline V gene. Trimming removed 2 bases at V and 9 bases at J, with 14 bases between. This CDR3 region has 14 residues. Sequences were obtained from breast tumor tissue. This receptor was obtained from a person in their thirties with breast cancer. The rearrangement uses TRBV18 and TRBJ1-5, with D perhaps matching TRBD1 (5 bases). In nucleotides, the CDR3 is TGTGCCAGCTCACCAGGGATCCCCGGGGGGCCCCAGCATTTT. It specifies CASSPGIPGGPQHF. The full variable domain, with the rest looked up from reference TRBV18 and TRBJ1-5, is NAGVMQNPRHLVRRRGQEARLRCSPMKGHSHVYWYRQLPEEGLKFMVYLQKENIIDESGMPKERFSAEFPKEGPSILRIQQVVRGDSAAYFCASSPGIPGGPQHFGDGTRLSIL.